This TCR beta chain was identified during a study of blood T cell repertoires in COVID-19. Study details: Both acute and convalescent COVID-19 samples were obtained from the United States, Italy and Spain. T cells, B-cell-depleted T cells, or PBMCs supplied cDNA or gDNA.

In the authors' methods: Using reference gene primer amplification, nucleated cell counts were estimated. Assay used: immunoSEQ multiplex PCR; TCRdb lists only in-frame clones, some missing. Clone size and V and J calls were adopted from that table, with D and trimming inferred from the DNA. The table lists 75,000 or so clones, roughly 84% of them singletons, with roughly 3.5% in the top ten. With 8 bases removed from V and 8 bases from J, the gap between germline ends came to 15 bases. The CDR3 loop spans 12 amino acids. Looked up from germline, CDR1 is MNHEY and CDR2 is SVGAGI. The clonotype originates from a man over 45 with acute or convalescent COVID-19. This chain uses TRBV6-5 with TRBJ1-2; D may be TRBD1 (6 bases). The sequenced material came from peripheral blood. The CDR3 DNA reads TGTGCCAGCGCAACAGGGCTCGTAGGCTACACCTTC. It translates to CASATGLVGYTF.